This T cell receptor beta chain stems from a study of blood T cell repertoires in COVID-19. At the level of the study: Sites in the United States, Italy and Spain provided acute and convalescent COVID-19 samples. T cells, B-cell-depleted T cells, or PBMCs provided the cDNA or gDNA that served as material.

J was trimmed by 7 bases and V by 5 bases; bases with no gene match: 17. The CDR3 has 17 residues. Germline loops: CDR1 MDHEN, CDR2 SYDVKM. Per the original methods: Amplified reference gene primers provided the basis for estimating nucleated cell counts. Using immunoSEQ multiplex PCR, the repertoire was profiled, and TCRdb retains in-frame clones only, with some absent. Clone size and the V and J calls come from that table; the DNA yielded D and trimming. This sample yields under 85,000 clones, of which more than 70% are seen a single time; under 6% belongs to the top ten. The sample comprised peripheral blood. V gene TRBV28 combines with J gene TRBJ2-1; 7 nucleotides match TRBD1. The clonotype was recovered from a man older than 75 with acute or convalescent COVID-19. CDR3 sequence reads: CASSPQPKTGTSNEQFF. The CDR3 coding sequence is TGTGCCAGCAGTCCCCAGCCAAAGACAGGGACCTCAAATGAGCAGTTCTTC.